This T cell receptor (beta chain) was found in a study of blood T cell repertoires in COVID-19. Overall study context: Donors in the United States, Italy and Spain gave samples during acute or convalescent COVID-19.

The V gene end was trimmed by 2 bases and the J gene end by 8 bases; junction bases not matched to a gene: 11. This CDR3 has 15 residues. Germline V gene data show CDR1 as LGHDT and CDR2 as YNNKEL (reference sequence). In the original analysis: Estimates of nucleated cell counts were drawn from the amplification of reference gene primers. Using immunoSEQ multiplex PCR, the repertoire was profiled, and TCRdb retains in-frame clones only, with some absent. V and J calls and clone size are copied from that table; D and trimming were computed from the DNA. The data contain under 500,000 clones, 70% to 90% of them singletons. Recruitment covered about 25 US areas and drew participants whose ages spanned roughly 18 to 100 years. Participants had their cohort set by participant-reported clinical history.

This receptor was obtained from a woman between 18 and 29 years old with acute COVID-19. V and J are TRBV3-1 (or the pseudogene TRBV3-2) and TRBJ1-2; 7 bases agree with TRBD1. The sample was PBMCs or T cells enriched from blood (not recorded which). The CDR3 reads CASSQQGELGLGYTF. DNA for the CDR3: TGTGCCAGCAGCCAACAGGGGGAGCTTGGCTTGGGCTACACCTTC.